The present T cell receptor beta chain was sequenced within a study of identifying expanded T cells in peripheral blood. Study outcomes and limitations: Over two and four weeks, about 15 and 19 clones changed, versus 1.2 between replicates. Across healthy donors, higher total template counts meant significantly greater approximately two-week count variance.

V lost 0 bases to trimming and J lost 5 bases; unmatched junction nucleotides: 1. The CDR3 totals 14 residues. Per germline, CDR1 SGHTA and CDR2 FQGNSA. Healthy donors had no documented immune events, such as infections, while sampled. A note on this clone: The target antigen is unknown.

Here immunoSEQ multiplex PCR was the method, and the copy in TCRdb shows in-frame clones only, minus some. This sample has 95,000 to 100,000 clones; around nine tenths occur once, and the top ten carry about 18%. The chain employs TRBV7-2 and TRBJ1-1; 9 bases are a match to TRBD1. Sequenced input: blood. The sequence was obtained from a person aged 18-70 years in good health. CDR3 protein: CASSLAGTGTEAFF. CDR3 bases: TGTGCCAGCAGCTTAGCGGGGACAGGGACTGAAGCTTTCTTT. The full variable domain, rest sourced from reference TRBV7-2 and TRBJ1-1, is GAGVSQSPSNKVTEKGKDVELRCDPISGHTALYWYRQSLGQGLEFLIYFQGNSAPDKSGLPSDRFSAERTGGSVSTLTIQRTQQEDSAVYLCASSLAGTGTEAFFGQGTRLTVV.